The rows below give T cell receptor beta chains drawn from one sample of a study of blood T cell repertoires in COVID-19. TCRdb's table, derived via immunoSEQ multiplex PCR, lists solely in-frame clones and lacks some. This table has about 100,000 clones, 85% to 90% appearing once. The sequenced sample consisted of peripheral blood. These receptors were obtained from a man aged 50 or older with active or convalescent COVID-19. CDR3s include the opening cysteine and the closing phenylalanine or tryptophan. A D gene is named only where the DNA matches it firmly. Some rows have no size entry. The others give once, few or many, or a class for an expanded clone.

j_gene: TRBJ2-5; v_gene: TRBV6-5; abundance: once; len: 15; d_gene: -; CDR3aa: CASSSARGRQETQYF; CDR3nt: TGTGCCAGCAGTTCGGCCAGGGGTAGGCAAGAGACCCAGTACTTC
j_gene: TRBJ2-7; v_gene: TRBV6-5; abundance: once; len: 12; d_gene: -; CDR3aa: CASSRYRDEQYF; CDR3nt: TGTGCCAGCAGTCGGTACAGGGACGAGCAGTACTTC
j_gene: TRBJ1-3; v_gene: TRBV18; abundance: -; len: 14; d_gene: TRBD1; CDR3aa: CASSPGTGGRTIYF; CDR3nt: TGTGCCAGCTCACCAGGGACAGGGGGTCGGACCATATATTTT
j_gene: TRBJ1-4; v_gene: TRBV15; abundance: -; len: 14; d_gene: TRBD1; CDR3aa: CATSRDRGNEKLFF; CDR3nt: TGTGCCACCAGTAGGGACAGGGGAAATGAAAAACTGTTTTTT
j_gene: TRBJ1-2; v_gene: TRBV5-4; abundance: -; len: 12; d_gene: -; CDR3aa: CASSLDSYGYTF; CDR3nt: TGTGCCAGCAGCCTGGACTCATATGGCTACACCTTC
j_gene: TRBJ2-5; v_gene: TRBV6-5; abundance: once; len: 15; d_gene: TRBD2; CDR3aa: CASSSSTSGAETQYF; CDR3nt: TGTGCCAGCAGTTCAAGTACTAGCGGGGCAGAGACCCAGTACTTC
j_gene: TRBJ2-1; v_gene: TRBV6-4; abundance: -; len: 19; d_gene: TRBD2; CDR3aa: CASSPPKLAGGPPYNEQFF; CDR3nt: TGTGCCAGCAGTCCACCAAAACTAGCGGGGGGGCCCCCGTACAATGAGCAGTTCTTC
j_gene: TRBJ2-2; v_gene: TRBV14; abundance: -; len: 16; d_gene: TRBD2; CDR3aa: CASSLSGAPNTGELFF; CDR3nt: TGTGCCAGCAGTTTAAGCGGGGCCCCTAACACCGGGGAGCTGTTTTTT
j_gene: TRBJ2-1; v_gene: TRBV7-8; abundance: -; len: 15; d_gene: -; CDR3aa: CASSFSGQAYNEQFF; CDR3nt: TGTGCCAGCAGCTTCTCGGGACAAGCCTACAATGAGCAGTTCTTC
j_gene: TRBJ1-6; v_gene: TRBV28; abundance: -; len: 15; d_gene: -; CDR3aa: CASSSFGGYNSPLHF; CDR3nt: TGTGCCAGCAGCTCCTTCGGGGGATATAATTCACCCCTCCACTTT
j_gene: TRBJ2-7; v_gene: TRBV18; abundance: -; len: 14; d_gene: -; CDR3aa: CASSPSGKEYEQYF; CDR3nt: TGTGCCAGCTCACCATCAGGGAAGGAGTACGAGCAGTACTTC
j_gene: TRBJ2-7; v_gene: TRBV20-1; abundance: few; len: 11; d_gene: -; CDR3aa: CSAEGLGEQYF; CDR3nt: TGCAGTGCAGAGGGACTTGGGGAGCAGTACTTC
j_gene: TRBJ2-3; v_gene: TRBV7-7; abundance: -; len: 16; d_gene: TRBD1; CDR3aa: CASSPGQEGGTDTQYF; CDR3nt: TGTGCCAGCAGTCCCGGACAGGAAGGGGGCACAGATACGCAGTATTTT
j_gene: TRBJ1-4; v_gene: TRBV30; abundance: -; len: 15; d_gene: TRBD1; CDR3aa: CAWRATGGLREKLFF; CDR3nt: TGTGCCTGGAGAGCCACAGGGGGACTGCGGGAAAAACTGTTTTTT
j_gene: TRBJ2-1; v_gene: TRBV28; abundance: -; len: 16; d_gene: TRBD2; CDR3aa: CASSSGGDSIYNEQFF; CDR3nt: TGTGCCAGCAGTAGTGGGGGGGACTCGATCTACAATGAGCAGTTCTTC
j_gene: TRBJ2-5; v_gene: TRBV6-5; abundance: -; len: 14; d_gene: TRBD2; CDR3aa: CASSYSTGGQTQYF; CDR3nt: TGTGCCAGCAGTTACTCGACGGGGGGACAGACCCAGTACTTC
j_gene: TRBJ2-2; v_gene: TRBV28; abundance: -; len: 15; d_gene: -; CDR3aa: CASSPPTGNTGELFF; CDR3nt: TGTGCCAGCAGTCCCCCGACAGGGAACACCGGGGAGCTGTTTTTT
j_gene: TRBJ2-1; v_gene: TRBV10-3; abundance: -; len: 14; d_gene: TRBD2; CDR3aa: CAISPSGGGNEQFF; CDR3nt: TGTGCCATCAGTCCTAGCGGGGGTGGCAATGAGCAGTTCTTC
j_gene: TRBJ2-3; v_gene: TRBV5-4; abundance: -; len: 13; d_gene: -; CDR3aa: CASSSSVPDTQYF; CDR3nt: TGTGCCAGCAGTTCTAGCGTCCCAGATACGCAGTATTTT
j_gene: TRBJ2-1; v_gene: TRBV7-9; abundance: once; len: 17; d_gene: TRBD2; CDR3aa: CASSLGGAAGGPSVQFF; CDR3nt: TGTGCCAGCAGCTTAGGAGGGGCAGCGGGGGGGCCCTCGGTGCAGTTCTTC
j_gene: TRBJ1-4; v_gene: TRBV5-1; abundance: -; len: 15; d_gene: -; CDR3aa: CASSLVAAPDEKLFF; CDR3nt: TGCGCCAGCAGCTTGGTGGCAGCGCCTGATGAAAAACTGTTTTTT
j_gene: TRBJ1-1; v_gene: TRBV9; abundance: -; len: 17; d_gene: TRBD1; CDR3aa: CASTKWIDRGLDTEAFF; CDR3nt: TGTGCCAGCACCAAATGGATAGACAGGGGGCTGGACACTGAAGCTTTCTTT
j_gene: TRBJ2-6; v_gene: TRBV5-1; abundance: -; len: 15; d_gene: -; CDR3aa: CASSLGASGANVLTF; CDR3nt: TGCGCCAGCAGCTTGGGAGCATCGGGGGCCAACGTCCTGACTTTC
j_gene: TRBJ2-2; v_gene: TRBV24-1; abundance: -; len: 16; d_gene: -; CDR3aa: CATSDPTGMMTGELFF; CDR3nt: TGTGCCACCAGTGATCCCACAGGGATGATGACCGGGGAGCTGTTTTTT
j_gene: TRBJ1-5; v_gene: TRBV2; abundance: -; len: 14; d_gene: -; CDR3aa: CASSVPGNNQPQHF; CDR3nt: TGTGCCAGCAGTGTCCCAGGGAACAATCAGCCCCAGCATTTT
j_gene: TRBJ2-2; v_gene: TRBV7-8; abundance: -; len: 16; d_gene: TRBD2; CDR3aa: CASSPTGEGNTGELFF; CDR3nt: TGTGCCAGCAGCCCTACGGGGGAGGGAAACACCGGGGAGCTGTTTTTT
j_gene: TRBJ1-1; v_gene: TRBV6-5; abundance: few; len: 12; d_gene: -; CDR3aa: CASSLLTGKAFF; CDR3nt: TGTGCCAGCAGCCTCCTTACAGGGAAAGCTTTCTTT
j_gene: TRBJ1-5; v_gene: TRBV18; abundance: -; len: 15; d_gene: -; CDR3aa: CASSPDSYSNQPQHF; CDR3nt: TGTGCCAGCTCACCCGATAGCTATAGCAATCAGCCCCAGCATTTT
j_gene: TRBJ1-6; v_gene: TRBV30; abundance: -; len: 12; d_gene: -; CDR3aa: CAWSGSNSPLHF; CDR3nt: TGTGCCTGGTCAGGATCTAATTCACCCCTCCACTTT
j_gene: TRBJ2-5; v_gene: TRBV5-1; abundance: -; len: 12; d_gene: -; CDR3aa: CASSNSGRSQYF; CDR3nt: TGCGCCAGCAGCAACTCCGGTCGGTCCCAGTACTTC
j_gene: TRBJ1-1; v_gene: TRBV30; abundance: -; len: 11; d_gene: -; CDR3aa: CARGWATEAFF; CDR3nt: TGTGCTCGAGGGTGGGCCACTGAAGCTTTCTTT
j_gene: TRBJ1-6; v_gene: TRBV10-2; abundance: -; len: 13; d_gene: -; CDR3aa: CASSESRGSPLHF; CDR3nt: TGCGCCAGCAGTGAGTCAAGGGGTTCACCCCTCCACTTT
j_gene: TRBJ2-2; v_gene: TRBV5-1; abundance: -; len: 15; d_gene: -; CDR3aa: CASSLISGDTGELFF; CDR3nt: TGCGCCAGCAGCTTGATTTCAGGGGACACCGGGGAGCTGTTTTTT
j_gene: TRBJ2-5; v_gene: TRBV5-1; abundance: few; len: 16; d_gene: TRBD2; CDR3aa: CASSLGIAGGQETQYF; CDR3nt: TGCGCCAGCAGCTTGGGGATAGCGGGGGGCCAAGAGACCCAGTACTTC
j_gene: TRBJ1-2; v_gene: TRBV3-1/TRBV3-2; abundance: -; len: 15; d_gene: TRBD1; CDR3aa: CASSQDNQGARGYTF; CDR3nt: TGTGCCAGCAGCCAAGATAACCAGGGGGCGCGAGGCTACACCTTC
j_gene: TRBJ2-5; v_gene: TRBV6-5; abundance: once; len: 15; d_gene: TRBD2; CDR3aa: CASKQRGVSGETQYF; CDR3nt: TGTGCCAGCAAACAGCGGGGGGTTTCGGGGGAGACCCAGTACTTC
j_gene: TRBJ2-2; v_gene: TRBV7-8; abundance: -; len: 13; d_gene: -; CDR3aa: CASSLGQARPLFF; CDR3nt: TGTGCCAGCAGCTTAGGACAGGCCCGGCCGCTGTTTTTT
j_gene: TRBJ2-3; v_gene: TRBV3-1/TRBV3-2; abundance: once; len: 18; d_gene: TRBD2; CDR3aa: CASSQAGASGPSTDTQYF; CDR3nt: TGTGCCAGCAGCCAGGCTGGGGCTAGCGGTCCTAGCACAGATACGCAGTATTTT
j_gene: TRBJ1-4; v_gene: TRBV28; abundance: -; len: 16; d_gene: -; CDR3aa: CASNSYRGATNEKLFF; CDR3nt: TGTGCCAGCAATTCTTACCGGGGTGCAACTAATGAAAAACTGTTTTTT
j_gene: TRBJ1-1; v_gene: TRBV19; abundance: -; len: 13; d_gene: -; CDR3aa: CASSFGLNTEAFF; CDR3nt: TGTGCCAGTAGCTTCGGTTTGAACACTGAAGCTTTCTTT
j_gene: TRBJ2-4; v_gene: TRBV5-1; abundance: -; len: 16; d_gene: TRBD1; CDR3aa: CASSLTGGGSKNIQYF; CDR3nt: TGCGCCAGCAGCCTGACAGGGGGCGGGTCCAAAAACATTCAGTACTTC
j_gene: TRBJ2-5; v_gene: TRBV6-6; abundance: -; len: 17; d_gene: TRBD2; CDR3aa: CASSRELAGENKETQYF; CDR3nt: TGTGCCAGCAGTCGGGAGCTAGCGGGGGAGAATAAAGAGACCCAGTACTTC
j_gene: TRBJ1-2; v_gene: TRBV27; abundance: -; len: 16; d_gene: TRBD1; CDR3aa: CASSHFPGTVNYGYTF; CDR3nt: TGTGCCAGCAGCCATTTCCCCGGGACAGTTAACTATGGCTACACCTTC
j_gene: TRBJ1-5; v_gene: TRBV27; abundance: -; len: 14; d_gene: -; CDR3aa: CASSTQREVQPQHF; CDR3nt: TGTGCCAGCAGTACCCAGAGGGAGGTTCAGCCCCAGCATTTT
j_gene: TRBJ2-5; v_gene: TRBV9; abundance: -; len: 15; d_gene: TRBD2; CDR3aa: CASSVGLAGEETQYF; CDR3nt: TGTGCCAGCAGCGTGGGACTAGCGGGGGAAGAGACCCAGTACTTC
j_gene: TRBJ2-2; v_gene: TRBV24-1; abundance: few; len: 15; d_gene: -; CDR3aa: CATSDFSANTGELFF; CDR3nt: TGTGCCACCAGTGATTTTTCGGCGAACACCGGGGAGCTGTTTTTT
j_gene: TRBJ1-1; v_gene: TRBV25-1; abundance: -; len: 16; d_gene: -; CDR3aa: CASSEGGFLLGTEAFF; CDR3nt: TGTGCCAGCAGTGAGGGCGGGTTTCTTCTTGGGACTGAAGCTTTCTTT
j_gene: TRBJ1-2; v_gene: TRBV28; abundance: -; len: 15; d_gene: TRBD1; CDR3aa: CASSSWDSRNYGYTF; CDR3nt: TGTGCCAGCAGTTCGTGGGACAGTAGGAACTATGGCTACACCTTC
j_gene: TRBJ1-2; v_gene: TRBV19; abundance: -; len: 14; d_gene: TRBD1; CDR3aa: CASSVGPTGDGYTF; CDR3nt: TGTGCCAGTAGTGTCGGCCCCACAGGGGATGGCTACACCTTC
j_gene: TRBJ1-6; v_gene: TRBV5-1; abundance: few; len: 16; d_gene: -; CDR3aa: CASSSTGLGGDSPLHF; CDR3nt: TGCGCCAGCAGCTCCACGGGCTTAGGGGGAGATTCACCCCTCCACTTT
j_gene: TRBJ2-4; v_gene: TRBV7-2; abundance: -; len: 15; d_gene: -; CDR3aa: CASSRGMGTKNIQYF; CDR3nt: TGTGCCAGCAGCCGGGGTATGGGAACCAAAAACATTCAGTACTTC
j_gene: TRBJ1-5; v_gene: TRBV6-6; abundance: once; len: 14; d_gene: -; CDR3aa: CASSYRTGNQPQHF; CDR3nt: TGTGCCAGCAGTTATCGAACAGGGAATCAGCCCCAGCATTTT
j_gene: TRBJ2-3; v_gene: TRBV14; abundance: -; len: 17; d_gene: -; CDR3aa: CASSRTLDYGKADTQYF; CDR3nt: TGTGCCAGCAGCCGAACGTTGGACTATGGGAAAGCAGATACGCAGTATTTT
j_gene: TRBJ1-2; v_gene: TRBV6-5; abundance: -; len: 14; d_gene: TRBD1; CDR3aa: CASRKNDRGYGYTF; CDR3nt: TGTGCCAGCAGAAAAAACGACAGGGGCTATGGCTACACCTTC
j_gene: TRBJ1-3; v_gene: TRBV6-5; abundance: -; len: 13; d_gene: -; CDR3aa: CASSSTRGNTIYF; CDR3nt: TGTGCCAGCAGTTCGACACGAGGAAACACCATATATTTT
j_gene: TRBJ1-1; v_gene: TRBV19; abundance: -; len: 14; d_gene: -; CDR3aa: CASSIGGLISEAFF; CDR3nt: TGTGCCAGTAGTATCGGGGGGCTAATATCTGAAGCTTTCTTT
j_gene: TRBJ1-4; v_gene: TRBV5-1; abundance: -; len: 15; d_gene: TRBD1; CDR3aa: CASSLAGQSNEKLFF; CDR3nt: TGCGCCAGCAGCTTGGCGGGACAGTCTAATGAAAAACTGTTTTTT
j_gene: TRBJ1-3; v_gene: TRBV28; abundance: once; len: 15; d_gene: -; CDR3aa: CASSFQGSSGNTIYF; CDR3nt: TGTGCCAGCAGTTTTCAGGGGAGCTCTGGAAACACCATATATTTT
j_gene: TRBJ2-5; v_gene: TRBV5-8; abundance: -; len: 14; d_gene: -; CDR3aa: CASSPRVGGETQYF; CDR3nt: TGTGCCAGCAGCCCCAGAGTGGGCGGGGAGACCCAGTACTTC
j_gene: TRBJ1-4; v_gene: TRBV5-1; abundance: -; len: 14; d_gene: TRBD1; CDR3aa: CASSPGTGNEKLFF; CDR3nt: TGCGCCAGCAGCCCCGGGACAGGGAATGAAAAACTGTTTTTT